Presented here are 3 T cell receptor beta chains from one specimen sequenced in a study of Ad26.COV2.S vaccination and SARS-CoV-2 variants. Data came from immunoSEQ multiplex PCR; TCRdb stores just in-frame clones and leaves some out. The sample lists about 350,000 clones, about 88% occurring once. Treatment denoted: around 19 received Ad26.COV2.S at low or high dose, single or two shots; about 5 received placebo; per-sample allocation not given. Sample collection was performed on day 63 after the first vaccine or placebo injection. Material: peripheral blood, obtained in a trial of Ad26.COV2.S vaccine versus placebo. These TCRs come from a person between 18 and 59 years old who received the Ad26.COV2.S COVID-19 vaccine or a placebo.

The genes are TRBV5-4 and TRBJ2-2, with 9 nucleotides matching TRBD1. The CDR3 spans 16 residues. Germline trimming cut 3 bases from V and 6 bases from J; bases unmatched to any gene: 9. Germline assignment: CDR1 SGHNT and CDR2 YYREEE (reference sequence). CDR3 in amino acids: CASSSKQGAGPGELFF. CDR3 nucleotide sequence: TGTGCCAGCAGCTCGAAACAGGGGGCGGGGCCCGGGGAGCTGTTTTTT.

This chain uses TRBV10-3 with TRBJ2-2; TRBD2 matches at 7 bases. The CDR3 extends over 16 amino acids. V shed 4 bases, J shed 2 bases, and the junction held 7 bases outside the gene matches. The germline gives CDR1 ENHRY, CDR2 SYGVKD. The CDR3 sequence: CAISALGGSNTGELFF. DNA of the CDR3: TGTGCCATCAGTGCCTTGGGCGGGAGCAACACCGGGGAGCTGTTTTTT.

J is TRBJ1-1 and V is TRBV5-4, with a tentative D call TRBD1 (5 bases). Germline V lookup: CDR1 SGHNT, CDR2 YYREEE (reference sequence). Trimming took off 6 bases at V and 3 bases at J, with 18 bases between the two ends. The CDR3 is 15 amino acids. CDR3 sequence (DNA): TGTGCCAGCACCTTAATGGGGACCCCATACACTGAAGCTTTCTTT. Protein product: CASTLMGTPYTEAFF.